This TCR beta chain was profiled in a study of beta chain features in type 1 diabetes. Study in general: Sorted cells examined across all samples numbered 107,917,701.

As to this clone: The antigen remains unidentified. One end of the junction does not line up with germline, which may come from a read error.

Study results and caveats: The naive, central memory and Treg TCRB repertoires of patients appeared to be more similar to one another than those of healthy donors.

Sorted CD4+ subsets: naive, central memory, regulatory, stem cell-like memory (CD45RO/CCR7/CD25/CD127/CD95/CD27 panel). The length of the CDR3 is 16 residues. Germline loops: CDR1 SGHVS, CDR2 FNYEAQ. Sequencing targeted expressed TCRB transcripts, as all isolated RNA had been reverse transcribed. Generated by immunoSEQ multiplex PCR, the TCRdb table keeps only in-frame clones and is missing some. Of 35,000 to 50,000 clones listed, roughly 45% are singletons. Sample: stem cell memory CD4+ T cells from blood. This chain uses TRBV7-6 with TRBJ2-1; 11 bases agree with TRBD2. The receptor was isolated from a woman in her 30s in good health. In DNA form, the CDR3 reads TGTGCCAGCAGCGTAGCGGGAGGGAGCTCCTACAATGAGCAGTTCTTC. Protein sequence: CASSVAGGSSYNEQFF.